Sequencing of this TCR beta chain was carried out in a study of T cells in Graves' hyperthyroidism and ophthalmopathy. The table lists this clonotype with many counts. Its antigen is unidentified. Graves' hyperthyroidism qualified as stable when ophthalmopathy did not progress within 18 months. Patients were excluded because of uncontrolled infection, other autoimmune disease, pregnancy or lactation. Findings and limits, study-wide: A median 6.5 months before onset, the model predicted ophthalmopathy.

Amplified TCR beta CDR3 regions came from RNA transcripts. A first-round RT-PCR of the TCR CDR3 used the HTBI primer set. One entry per CDR3 protein, called by TCRdb with MiXCR from the multiplex PCR reads. The table includes around 200,000 distinct CDR3 sequences, 15% to 20% detected once. The CDR3 contains 15 residues. Germline values: CDR1 MNHNS, CDR2 SASEGT. Trimming cost V 5 bases and J 4 bases; bases outside gene matches: 8. This chain connects TRBV6-1 to TRBJ1-5, with 7 positions matching TRBD1. The receptor's source is a woman in her forties or fifties with Graves' hyperthyroidism. What was sequenced was blood. CDR3 loop: CASSPGGARNQPQHF. CDR3 bases: TGTGCCAGCAGTCCAGGGGGGGCGCGGAATCAGCCCCAGCATTTT.